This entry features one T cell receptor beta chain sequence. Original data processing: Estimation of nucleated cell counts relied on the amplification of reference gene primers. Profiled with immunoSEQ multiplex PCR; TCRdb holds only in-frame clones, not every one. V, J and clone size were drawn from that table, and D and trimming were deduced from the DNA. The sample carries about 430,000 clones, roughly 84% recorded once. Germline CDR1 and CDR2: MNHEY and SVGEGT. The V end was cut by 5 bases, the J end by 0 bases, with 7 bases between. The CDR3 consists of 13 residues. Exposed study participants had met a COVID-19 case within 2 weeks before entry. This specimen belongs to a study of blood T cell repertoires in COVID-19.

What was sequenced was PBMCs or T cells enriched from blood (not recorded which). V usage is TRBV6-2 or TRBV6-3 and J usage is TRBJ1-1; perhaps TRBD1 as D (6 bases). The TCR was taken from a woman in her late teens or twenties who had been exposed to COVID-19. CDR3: CASSNRVNTEAFF. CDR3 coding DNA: TGTGCCAGCAGTAACAGGGTGAACACTGAAGCTTTCTTT.